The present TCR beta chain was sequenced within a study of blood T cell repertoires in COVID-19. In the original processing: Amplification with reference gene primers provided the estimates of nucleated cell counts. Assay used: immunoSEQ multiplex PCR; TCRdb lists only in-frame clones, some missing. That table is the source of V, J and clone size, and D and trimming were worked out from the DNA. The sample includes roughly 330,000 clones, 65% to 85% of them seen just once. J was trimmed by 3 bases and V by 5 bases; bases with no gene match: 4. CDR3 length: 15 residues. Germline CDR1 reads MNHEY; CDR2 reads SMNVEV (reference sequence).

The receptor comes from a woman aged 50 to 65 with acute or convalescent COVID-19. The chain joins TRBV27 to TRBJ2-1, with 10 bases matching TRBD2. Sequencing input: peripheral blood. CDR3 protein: CASSTGTSVYNEQFF. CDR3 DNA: TGTGCCAGCAGTACCGGGACTAGCGTCTACAATGAGCAGTTCTTC.